The 3 T cell receptor beta chains below all came from one sample that was sequenced in a study of blood T cell repertoires in COVID-19. The table came from immunoSEQ multiplex PCR; TCRdb's copy has only in-frame clones and leaves some out. Counted here are about 140,000 clones, about four fifths occurring once; the ten biggest clones make up about 8.4%. The sample consisted of peripheral blood. The source of these receptors is a woman in her fifties or sixties with active or convalescent COVID-19.

J is TRBJ2-5 and V is TRBV6-5; TRBD1 matches 8 bases. Per germline, CDR1 MNHEY and CDR2 SVGAGI. CDR3 length: 15 residues. With 7 bases clipped from V and 5 bases from J, the junction kept 12 bases outside the gene matches. As DNA, the CDR3 is TGTGCCAGCAAGGAGGACAGGGCGGTGAGGGAGACCCAGTACTTC. Translated, it gives CASKEDRAVRETQYF.

The V gene is TRBV19, the J gene TRBJ2-5, with TRBD2 matching over 10 bases. CDR1 and CDR2 from the germline V gene are LNHDA and SQIVND (reference sequence). This CDR3 is built from 15 residues. J lost 1 base, V lost 5 bases, and 4 bases had no gene match. The CDR3 DNA sequence: TGTGCCAGTAGTGTACTAGCGGGACTCCAAGAGACCCAGTACTTC. Translation gives CASSVLAGLQETQYF.

In this sample, this clone turned up a few times. The chain links TRBV19 to TRBJ2-5, with TRBD2 matching 7 bases. CDR1 is LNHDA and CDR2 is SQIVND in the germline V gene (reference sequence). The CDR3 extends over 14 amino acids. The V gene end was trimmed by 4 bases and the J gene end by 4 bases; junction bases not matched to a gene: 6. This chain's CDR3 is CASSTPGRAETQYF. The CDR3 DNA is TGTGCCAGTAGTACTCCAGGGAGGGCAGAGACCCAGTACTTC. The full variable domain, its missing parts supplied by reference TRBV19 and TRBJ2-5, is DGGITQSPKYLFRKEGQNVTLSCEQNLNHDAMYWYRQDPGQGLRLIYYSQIVNDFQKGDIAEGYSVSREKKESFPLTVTSAQKNPTAFYLCASSTPGRAETQYFGPGTRLLVL.